Following are 15 T cell receptor beta chains from one sample sequenced in a study of T cell changes during pregnancy in multiple sclerosis. Measured with immunoSEQ multiplex PCR; TCRdb has only the in-frame clones, and not every one. The sample lists over 50,000 clones, around 90% occurring once. Sample: peripheral blood, taken in the first trimester of pregnancy. The receptors were sampled from a female donor in good health, enrolled as a control in a pregnancy study.

V usage is TRBV4-3 and J usage is TRBJ1-3; TRBD1 agrees at 9 bases. This CDR3 is 17 amino acids long. With V trimmed by 3 bases and J by 0 bases, 6 bases remained unmatched. Per the germline V gene, CDR1 is LGHNA and CDR2 is YSLEER. CDR3 loop: CASSQLTGGSSGNTIYF. The CDR3 DNA sequence: TGCGCCAGCAGCCAGTTAACAGGGGGCAGCTCTGGAAACACCATATATTTT.

CDR3 in amino acids: CASSGVGGIGTDTQYF. The CDR3 coding sequence is TGCGCCAGCAGCGGGGTGGGGGGTATTGGCACAGATACGCAGTATTTT. The chain couples TRBV5-1 to TRBJ2-3; possibly TRBD2 for D (6 bases). Trimming shortened V by 4 bases and J by 1 base, and 16 bases separated the two germline ends. Germline V lookup: CDR1 SGHRS, CDR2 YFSETQ. The CDR3 has 16 residues.

The genes are TRBV5-6 and TRBJ1-3; D may be TRBD1 (6 bases). The germline V gene has CDR1 SGHDT and CDR2 YYEEEE. Between the trimmed V and J ends, which lost 1 base and 2 bases, there was a span of 7 bases. This CDR3 has 14 amino acids. DNA of the CDR3: TGTGCCAGCAGCTTGAAGGGGGCTGGAAACACCATATATTTT. Amino acid sequence: CASSLKGAGNTIYF.

The rearrangement joins TRBV9 to TRBJ2-1, with 8 nucleotides matching TRBD1. The CDR3 loop spans 15 amino acids. With V trimmed by 3 bases and J by 6 bases, 8 bases remained unmatched. Germline V CDR1 and CDR2: SGDLS, YYNGEE. CDR3 DNA sequence: TGTGCCAGCAGCGAGAGGGACAGGAGAACCAATGAGCAGTTCTTC. Its protein product is CASSERDRRTNEQFF. Supplemented by reference TRBV9 and TRBJ2-1, the full variable domain reads DSGVTQTPKHLITATGQRVTLRCSPRSGDLSVYWYQQSLDQGLQFLIQYYNGEERAKGNILERFSAQQFPDLHSELNLSSLELGDSALYFCASSERDRRTNEQFFGPGTRLTVL.

This clone has just one count. The chain is built from TRBV2 and TRBJ1-5; D gene unclear. Trimming left V 2 bases short and J 0 bases short, with 8 bases between. CDR1 is SNHLY and CDR2 is FYNNEI in the germline V gene. The CDR3 is 15 residues long. The CDR3 region is CASSEWPNSNQPQHF. The CDR3 DNA sequence: TGTGCCAGCAGTGAATGGCCGAATAGCAATCAGCCCCAGCATTTT.

The chain joins TRBV13 to TRBJ2-7; a possible D gene is TRBD2 (6 bases). Trimming cost V 8 bases and J 0 bases, with 14 bases left between them. Germline V gene data show CDR1 as PRHDT and CDR2 as FYEKMQ (reference sequence). The CDR3 has 14 residues. CDR3 sequence: CASVKGGASYEQYF. The DNA for the CDR3 is TGTGCCAGCGTTAAGGGAGGAGCCTCCTACGAGCAGTACTTC.

This sequence joins TRBV4-3 and TRBJ1-6; D not resolved. V was clipped by 1 base and J by 9 bases, with 10 bases between them. The V gene's germline CDR1 is LGHNA and CDR2 YSLEER. This CDR3 comprises 14 residues. The CDR3 DNA follows: TGCGCCAGCAGCCAAGCCCTGGAGGGTTCACCCCTCCACTTT. It translates to CASSQALEGSPLHF.

This chain connects TRBV5-1 to TRBJ2-3; TRBD2 matches 8 bases. The CDR3 has 16 amino acids. Germline CDR1 SGHRS, CDR2 YFSETQ. J lost 2 bases, V lost 0 bases, and 5 bases had no gene match. As DNA, the CDR3 is TGCGCCAGCAGCTTGGGTCCAGCGGGGGACACAGATACGCAGTATTTT. This encodes CASSLGPAGDTDTQYF.

The rearrangement uses TRBV4-3 and TRBJ1-1; D remains ambiguous. Trimming left V 4 bases short and J 0 bases short, with 15 bases between. In germline, CDR1 is LGHNA, CDR2 YSLEER. CDR3 length: 16 residues. The CDR3 spells CASSLYTQRLNTEAFF. For the CDR3, the DNA is TGCGCCAGCAGCCTTTATACGCAGCGATTGAACACTGAAGCTTTCTTT.

The chain carries TRBV9 and TRBJ2-5, with 8 positions matching TRBD1. V gave up 0 bases and J gave up 5 bases; unmatched junction bases: 9. This CDR3 is built from 16 residues. Looked up from germline, CDR1 is SGDLS and CDR2 is YYNGEE. The CDR3 DNA sequence: TGTGCCAGCAGCGTAGCTGGCAGGGGGCGGGTGGAGACCCAGTACTTC. As protein: CASSVAGRGRVETQYF.

The V gene is TRBV4-2, the J gene TRBJ2-2; no clear D. Germline CDR1 LGHNA, CDR2 YNFKEQ. V was trimmed by 5 bases and J by 3 bases, leaving 4 bases between them. The CDR3 consists of 12 residues. The CDR3 spells CASSIYTGELFF. The CDR3 DNA reads as TGTGCCAGCAGCATCTACACCGGGGAGCTGTTTTTT.

The V call is TRBV5-1, the J call TRBJ2-3; TRBD1 matches 7 bases. V shed 0 bases, J shed 5 bases, and the junction held 3 bases outside the gene matches. The CDR3 runs 14 residues. Germline CDR1 is SGHRS and CDR2 is YFSETQ. CDR3 DNA: TGCGCCAGCAGCTTGGGCCAGGGGGAAGATACGCAGTATTTT. This sequence encodes CASSLGQGEDTQYF. The variable domain in full, completed from reference TRBV5-1 and TRBJ2-3, reads KAGVTQTPRYLIKTRGQQVTLSCSPISGHRSVSWYQQTPGQGLQFLFEYFSETQRNKGNFPGRFSGRQFSNSRSEMNVSTLELGDSALYLCASSLGQGEDTQYFGPGTRLTVL.

This chain connects TRBV15 to TRBJ2-5; perhaps TRBD1 as D (5 bases). The J call is in doubt because the DNA end fits TRBJ2-7 better. The CDR3 has 14 residues. The germline V gene encodes CDR1 LNHNV and CDR2 YYDKDF (reference sequence). The CDR3 here is CATSRDGDSYEQYF. In nucleotides, the CDR3 is TGTGCCACCAGCAGAGATGGTGACAGCTACGAGCAGTACTTC.

This rearrangement joins TRBV7-6 to TRBJ2-1, with TRBD2 matching 7 bases. In germline, CDR1 is SGHVS, CDR2 FNYEAQ. J lost 0 bases, V lost 5 bases, and 4 bases had no gene match. The CDR3 is 15 residues long. The CDR3 protein is CASSQAGTSYNEQFF. The CDR3 DNA follows: TGTGCCAGCAGCCAAGCGGGGACCTCCTACAATGAGCAGTTCTTC. The full variable domain, rest sourced from reference TRBV7-6 and TRBJ2-1, is GAGVSQSPRYKVTKRGQDVALRCDPISGHVSLYWYRQALGQGPEFLTYFNYEAQQDKSGLPNDRFSAERPEGSISTLTIQRTEQRDSAMYRCASSQAGTSYNEQFFGPGTRLTVL.

The CDR3 loop is CASSLLDNEQFF. Written as DNA, the CDR3 is TGTGCCAGCAGTTTATTAGACAATGAGCAGTTCTTC. V and J are TRBV27 and TRBJ2-1; unclear D gene. Germline CDR1 and CDR2: MNHEY and SMNVEV (reference sequence). Trimming took 1 base from V and 5 from J, leaving 3 bases between them. The CDR3 length is 12 residues.